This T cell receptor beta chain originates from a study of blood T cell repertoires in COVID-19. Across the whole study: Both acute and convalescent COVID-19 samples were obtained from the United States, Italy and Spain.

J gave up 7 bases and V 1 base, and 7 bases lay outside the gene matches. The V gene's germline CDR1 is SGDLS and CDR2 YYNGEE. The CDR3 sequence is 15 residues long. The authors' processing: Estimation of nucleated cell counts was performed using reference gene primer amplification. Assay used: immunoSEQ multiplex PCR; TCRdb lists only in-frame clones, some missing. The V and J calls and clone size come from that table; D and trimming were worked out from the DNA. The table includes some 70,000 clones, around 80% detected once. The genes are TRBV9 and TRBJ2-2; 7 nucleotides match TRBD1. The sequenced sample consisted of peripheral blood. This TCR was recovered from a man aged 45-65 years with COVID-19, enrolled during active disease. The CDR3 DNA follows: TGTGCCAGCAGCGTATTGACAGGGTCCAGCGGGGAGCTGTTTTTT. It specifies CASSVLTGSSGELFF.